The source of this T cell receptor beta chain is a study of shared T cell receptors in the human thymus. Assay: immunoSEQ multiplex PCR; the TCRdb copy retains only in-frame clones and omits some. The sample has over 350,000 clones; approximately 95% are singletons. Trimming cost V 3 bases and J 0 bases; bases outside gene matches: 7. The CDR3 runs 17 residues. CDR1 SGDLS and CDR2 YYNGEE come from the germline V gene. The chain has TRBV9 and TRBJ1-3; 9 positions match TRBD1. Material for sequencing was thymocytes. This receptor was taken from a human donor. The CDR3 is CASSGLTGGSSGNTIYF. In nucleotides, the CDR3 is TGTGCCAGCAGCGGATTGACAGGGGGAAGCTCTGGAAACACCATATATTTT.